The rows below give T cell receptor beta chains drawn from one sample of a study of blood T cell repertoires in COVID-19. Assay used: immunoSEQ multiplex PCR; TCRdb lists only in-frame clones, some missing. The data contain under 90,000 clones, roughly nine tenths of them singletons. Sequencing used peripheral blood. The source is a man in his 60s with acute or convalescent COVID-19. Each CDR3 is given without its conserved first and last residue. Fields, in order: J gene, V gene, CDR3 protein.

TRBJ2-2	TRBV27	ASSFSGRGELF
TRBJ2-3	TRBV6-5	ASSYAGGGDTQY
TRBJ1-2	TRBV3-1/TRBV3-2	ASSQAGQPLKDGYT
TRBJ2-7	TRBV12-5	ASGLNTNSYEQY
TRBJ1-2	TRBV19	ASFQTGTGYGYT
TRBJ2-5	TRBV6-6	ASSPRLAQETQY
TRBJ2-2	TRBV9	ASSPLPGQGTGELF
TRBJ1-5	TRBV6-5	ASRFTVNQPQH
TRBJ2-5	TRBV4-3	ASSQHRGGGQETQY
TRBJ2-3	TRBV3-1/TRBV3-2	ASSQLAGGITDTQY